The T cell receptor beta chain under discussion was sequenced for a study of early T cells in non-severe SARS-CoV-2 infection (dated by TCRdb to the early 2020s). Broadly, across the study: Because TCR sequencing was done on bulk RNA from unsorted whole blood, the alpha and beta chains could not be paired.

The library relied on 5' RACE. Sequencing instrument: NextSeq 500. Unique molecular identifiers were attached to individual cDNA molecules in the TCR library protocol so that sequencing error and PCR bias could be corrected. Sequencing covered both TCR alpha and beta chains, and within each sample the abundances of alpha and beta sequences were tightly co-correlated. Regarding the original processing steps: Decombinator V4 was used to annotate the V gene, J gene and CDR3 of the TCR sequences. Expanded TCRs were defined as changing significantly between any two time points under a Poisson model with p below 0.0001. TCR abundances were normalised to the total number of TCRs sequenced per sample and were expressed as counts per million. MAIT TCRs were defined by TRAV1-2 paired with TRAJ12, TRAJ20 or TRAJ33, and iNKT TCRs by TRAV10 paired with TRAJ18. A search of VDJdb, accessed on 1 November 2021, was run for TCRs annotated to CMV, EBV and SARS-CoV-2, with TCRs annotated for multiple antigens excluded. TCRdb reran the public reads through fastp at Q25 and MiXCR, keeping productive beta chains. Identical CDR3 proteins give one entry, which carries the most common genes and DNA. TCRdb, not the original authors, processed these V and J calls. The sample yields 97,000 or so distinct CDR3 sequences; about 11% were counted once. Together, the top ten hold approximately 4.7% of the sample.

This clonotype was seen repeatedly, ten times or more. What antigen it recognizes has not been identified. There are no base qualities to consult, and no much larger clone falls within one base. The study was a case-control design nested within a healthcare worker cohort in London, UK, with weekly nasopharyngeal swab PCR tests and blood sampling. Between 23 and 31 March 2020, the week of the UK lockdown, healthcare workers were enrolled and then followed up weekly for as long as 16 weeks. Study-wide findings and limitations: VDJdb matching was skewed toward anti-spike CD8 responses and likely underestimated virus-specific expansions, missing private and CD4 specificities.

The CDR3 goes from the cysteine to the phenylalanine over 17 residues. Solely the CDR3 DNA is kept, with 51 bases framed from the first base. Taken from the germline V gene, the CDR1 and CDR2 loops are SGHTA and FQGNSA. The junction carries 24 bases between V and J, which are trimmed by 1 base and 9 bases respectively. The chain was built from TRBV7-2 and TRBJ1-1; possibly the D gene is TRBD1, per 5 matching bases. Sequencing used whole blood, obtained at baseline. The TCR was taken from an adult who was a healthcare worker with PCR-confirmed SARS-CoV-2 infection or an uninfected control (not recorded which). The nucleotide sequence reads TGTGCCAGCAGCTTAGGGGTGAACAGGCGTGAAACCACCAAAGCTTTCTTT. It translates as CASSLGVNRRETTKAFF.